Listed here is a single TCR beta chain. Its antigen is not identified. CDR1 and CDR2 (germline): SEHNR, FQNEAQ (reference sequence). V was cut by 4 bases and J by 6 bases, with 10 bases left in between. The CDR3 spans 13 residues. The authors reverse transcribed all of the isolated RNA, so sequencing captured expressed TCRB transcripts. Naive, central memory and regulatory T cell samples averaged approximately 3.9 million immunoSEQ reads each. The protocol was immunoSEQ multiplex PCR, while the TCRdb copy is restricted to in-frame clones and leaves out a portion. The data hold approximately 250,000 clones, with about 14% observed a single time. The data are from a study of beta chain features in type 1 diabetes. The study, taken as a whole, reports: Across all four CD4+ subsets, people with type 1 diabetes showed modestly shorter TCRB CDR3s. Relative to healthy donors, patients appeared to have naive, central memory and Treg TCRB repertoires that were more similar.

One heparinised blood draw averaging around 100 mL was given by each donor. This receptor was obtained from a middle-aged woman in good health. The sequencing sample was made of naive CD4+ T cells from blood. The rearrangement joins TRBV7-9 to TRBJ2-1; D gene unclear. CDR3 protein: CASSYNTFNEQFF. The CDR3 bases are TGTGCCAGCAGCTACAACACATTCAATGAGCAGTTCTTC. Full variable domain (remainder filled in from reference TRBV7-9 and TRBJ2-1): DTGVSQNPRHKITKRGQNVTFRCDPISEHNRLYWYRQTLGQGPEFLTYFQNEAQLEKSRLLSDRFSAERPKGSFSTLEIQRTEQGDSAMYLCASSYNTFNEQFFGPGTRLTVL.